This T cell receptor (beta chain) came from a study of shared clonotypes between healthy human individuals. Study background: Three CD4 naive, three CD4 memory, two CD8 naive and one CD8 memory plate were used per donor. Regarding the study as a whole: Limited genetic and exposure-history diversity came from having few donors. It was the non-shared clonotypes that had lower generation probabilities than clonotypes shared by all four donors.

As regards this clone: The antigen is not known.

In the naive CD8 group, cells lacked CD45RO and were positively selected for CCR7, so terminally differentiated effector memory CD45RA+ cells were left out. There were no recent acute infections or vaccinations among the donors, who were healthy HIV-negative adults. Unmatched junction bases numbered 17, after V lost 4 bases and J lost 4 bases. The CDR3 totals 17 residues. Germline values: CDR1 SQVTM, CDR2 ANQGSEA. Sequencing was performed with immunoSEQ multiplex PCR; in TCRdb, only in-frame clones are kept and a portion is missing. The sample includes about 590,000 clones, just under 97% seen only once; the top ten take 0.11%.

The sequencing input was naive CD8+ T cells sorted from blood. The sequence derives from a woman aged 30 to 39 in good health. The J gene is TRBJ2-7, the V gene TRBV29-1, with 9 bases matching TRBD2. CDR3 bases: TGCAGCGTTGTCGGTAGCGGGAGTGCGGGGGATTGGTACGAGCAGTACTTC. It is translated as CSVVGSGSAGDWYEQYF.